The T cell receptor (beta chain) under discussion was sequenced for a study of CD8 T cells in ankylosing spondylitis. By quantitative 5'-RACE with molecular barcodes, the TCR beta libraries were made. TCRdb analysed the 5' RACE reads with MiXCR anew, one entry per CDR3 protein. The data contain about 340,000 distinct CDR3 sequences, less than 10% of them singletons. Germline assignment: CDR1 LGHNA and CDR2 YSLEER. The CDR3 totals 16 residues. Study observations and caveats: A motif in TCR beta, a set of seven to nine highly homologous variants, appeared characteristic of ankylosing spondylitis blood. The disease-linked clones had a CD8+ phenotype and low blood frequencies. Within matched ankylosing spondylitis synovial fluid, disease-linked clones were reportedly significantly enriched.

With regard to this clonotype: Its antigen is undetermined. Mismatch with germline at one junction end may stem from a read error.

The TCR comes from a male donor with ankylosing spondylitis. V and J are TRBV4-3 and TRBJ2-2; 11 bases align to TRBD1. Specimen: blood, either unsorted or a sorted T cell fraction (not recorded which). This CDR3 reads CASSRGTGGNTWELFF. CDR3 bases: TGCGCCAGCAGCCGGGGGACAGGGGGTAACACCTGGGAGCTGTTTTTT.